The clone carrying this TCR beta chain was detected ten times or more. These data originate in a study of T-cell reconstitution after alpha-beta-depleted transplantation in children. During its preparation, the TCRbeta library received unique molecular identifiers. TCRdb analysed the PCR reads with MiXCR anew, one entry per CDR3 protein. The table has some 250,000 distinct CDR3 sequences, more than 10% seen once. The sample in question was PBMCs from the stem cell graft donor, obtained from the stem cell graft. This clonotype was obtained from a human donor who donated a stem cell graft to a child with acute lymphoblastic leukemia.

The CDR3 spells CASSRDGFSHLEQFF. CDR3 in DNA: TGTGCCAGCAGCCGAGACGGTTTCTCCCACCTTGAGCAGTTCTTC. The chain has TRBV5-5 and TRBJ2-1, with D uncertain. The CDR3 contains 15 residues. The germline CDR1 and CDR2 sequences are SGHKS and YYEKEE (reference sequence). V was clipped by 4 bases and J by 9 bases, with 20 bases between them.